The present T cell receptor beta chain was sequenced within a study of T cell changes during pregnancy in multiple sclerosis. Trimming cost V 5 bases and J 10 bases; bases outside gene matches: 14. Germline V CDR1 and CDR2: LNHNV, YYDKDF (reference sequence). The CDR3 runs 16 residues. Clones were sequenced by immunoSEQ multiplex PCR, and TCRdb holds only the in-frame ones, with some missing. The sample has around 100,000 clones; 91% are singletons. The receptor's source is a female donor with multiple sclerosis, enrolled in a pregnancy study. This chain joins TRBV15 and TRBJ1-5; the match to TRBD1 covers 10 bases. This sample comprised peripheral blood, obtained in the second trimester of pregnancy. For the CDR3, the DNA is TGTGCCACCAGCGTCCGGGGGACAGGGGCCCGGGGTCCCCAGCATTTT. Its translation: CATSVRGTGARGPQHF.